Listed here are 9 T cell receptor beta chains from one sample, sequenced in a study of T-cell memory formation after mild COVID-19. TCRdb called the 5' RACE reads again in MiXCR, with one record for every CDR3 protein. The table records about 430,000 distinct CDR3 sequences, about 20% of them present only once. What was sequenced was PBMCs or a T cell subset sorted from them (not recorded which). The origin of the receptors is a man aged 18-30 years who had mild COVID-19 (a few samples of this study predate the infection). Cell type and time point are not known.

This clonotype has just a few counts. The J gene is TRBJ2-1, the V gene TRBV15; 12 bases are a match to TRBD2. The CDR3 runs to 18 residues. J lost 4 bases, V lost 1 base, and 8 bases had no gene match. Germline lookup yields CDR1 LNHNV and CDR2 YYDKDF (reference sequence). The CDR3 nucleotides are TGTGCCACCAGCAGAGGCCCCCGGACTAGCGGGGCGTACAATGAGCAGTTCTTC. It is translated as CATSRGPRTSGAYNEQFF.

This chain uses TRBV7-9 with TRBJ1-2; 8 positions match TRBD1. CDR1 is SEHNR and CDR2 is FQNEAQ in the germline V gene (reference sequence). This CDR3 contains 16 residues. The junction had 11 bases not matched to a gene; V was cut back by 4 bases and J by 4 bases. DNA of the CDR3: TGTGCCAGCAGCTCGGACAGGGTGCTTATAATCTATGGCTACACCTTC. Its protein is CASSSDRVLIIYGYTF. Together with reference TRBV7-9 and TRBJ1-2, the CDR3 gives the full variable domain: DTGVSQNPRHKITKRGQNVTFRCDPISEHNRLYWYRQTLGQGPEFLTYFQNEAQLEKSRLLSDRFSAERPKGSFSTLEIQRTEQGDSAMYLCASSSDRVLIIYGYTFGSGTRLTVV.

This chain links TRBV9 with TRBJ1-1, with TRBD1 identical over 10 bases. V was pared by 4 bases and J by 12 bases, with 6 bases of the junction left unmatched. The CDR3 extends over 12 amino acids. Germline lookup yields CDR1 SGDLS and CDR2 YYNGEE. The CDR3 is CASSPGTGVSFF. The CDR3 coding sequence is TGTGCCAGCAGCCCAGGGACAGGGGTTTCTTTCTTT.

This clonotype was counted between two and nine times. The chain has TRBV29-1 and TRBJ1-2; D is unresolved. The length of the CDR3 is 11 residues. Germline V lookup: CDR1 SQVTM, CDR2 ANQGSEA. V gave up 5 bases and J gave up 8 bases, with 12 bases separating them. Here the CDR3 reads CSVKVVRGYTF. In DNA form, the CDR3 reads TGCAGCGTTAAGGTGGTACGAGGCTACACCTTC.

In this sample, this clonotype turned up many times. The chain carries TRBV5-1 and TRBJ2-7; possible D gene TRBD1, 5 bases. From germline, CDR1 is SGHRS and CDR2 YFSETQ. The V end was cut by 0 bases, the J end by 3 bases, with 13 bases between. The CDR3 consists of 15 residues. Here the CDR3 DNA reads TGCGCCAGCAGCTTGGGGCAGGGAAGGTTCTACGAGCAGTACGTC. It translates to CASSLGQGRFYEQYV.

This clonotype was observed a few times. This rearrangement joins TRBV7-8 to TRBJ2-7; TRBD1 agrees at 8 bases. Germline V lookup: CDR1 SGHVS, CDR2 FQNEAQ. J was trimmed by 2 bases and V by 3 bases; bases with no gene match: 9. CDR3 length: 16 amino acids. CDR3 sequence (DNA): TGTGCCAGCAGCTTGGCCCATCGACAGGGGACCTACGAGCAGTACTTC. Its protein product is CASSLAHRQGTYEQYF.

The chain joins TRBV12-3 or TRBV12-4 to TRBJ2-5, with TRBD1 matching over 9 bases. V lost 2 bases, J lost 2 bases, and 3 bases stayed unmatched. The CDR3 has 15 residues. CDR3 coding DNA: TGTGCCAGCAGTTTATCTGACAGGGGGCAAGAGACCCAGTACTTC. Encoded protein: CASSLSDRGQETQYF.

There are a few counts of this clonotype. Here the CDR3 DNA reads TGCGCCAGCAGCCAAGATCCGGGGGCGACGGCTGATACGCAGTATTTT. It is translated as CASSQDPGATADTQYF. This rearrangement joins TRBV4-1 to TRBJ2-3; D is perhaps TRBD1 or TRBD2 (6 bases each). The germline gives CDR1 MGHRA, CDR2 YSYEKL. CDR3 length equals 16 residues. Between the trimmed V and J ends, which lost 0 bases and 6 bases, there was a span of 16 bases.

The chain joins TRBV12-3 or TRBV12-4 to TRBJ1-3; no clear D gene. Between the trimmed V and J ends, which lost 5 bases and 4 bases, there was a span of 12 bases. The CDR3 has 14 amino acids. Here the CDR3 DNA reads TGTGCCAGCAGTAGGCAAAGCAACGGAAACACCATATATTTT. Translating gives CASSRQSNGNTIYF.